This passage covers 18 T cell receptor beta chains from one sample sequenced in a study of blood T cell repertoires in COVID-19. This table comes from immunoSEQ multiplex PCR, and its TCRdb copy is limited to in-frame clones, with some not included. Here the sample spans under 65,000 clones, approximately 88% being singletons. Sample: peripheral blood. These receptors were obtained from a human donor in a cohort sampled during active COVID-19.

This clone was picked up a small number of times. This chain joins TRBV12-3 or TRBV12-4 and TRBJ2-7; no definite D call. Trimming shortened V by 5 bases and J by 1 base, and 6 bases separated the two germline ends. There are 12 residues in the CDR3. The CDR3 here is CASSTSSYEQYF. CDR3 in DNA: TGTGCCAGCAGTACCAGTTCCTACGAGCAGTACTTC.

The V call is TRBV9, the J call TRBJ2-3, with a possible D match to TRBD2 (6 bases). In germline, CDR1 is SGDLS, CDR2 YYNGEE. The V gene lost 5 bases and the J gene lost 3 bases, with 10 bases spanning the gap. The CDR3 contains 13 residues. CDR3 coding DNA: TGTGCCAGCAGGGGAGGAGGAACAGATACGCAGTATTTT. Translation: CASRGGGTDTQYF.

The genes are TRBV3-1 (or the pseudogene TRBV3-2) and TRBJ2-3; the match to TRBD2 covers 8 bases. The CDR3 sequence is 14 residues long. The germline V gene has CDR1 LGHDT and CDR2 YNNKEL (reference sequence). Trimming cost V 6 bases and J 2 bases; bases outside gene matches: 4. This CDR3 is CASSVGRDTDTQYF. The CDR3 DNA reads TGTGCCAGCAGTGTCGGGAGGGACACAGATACGCAGTATTTT.

The chain employs TRBV5-4 and TRBJ2-3, with a tentative D call TRBD2 (6 bases). The CDR3 sequence is 17 residues long. V gave up 2 bases and J gave up 1 base, with 17 bases separating them. Germline CDR1 reads SGHNT; CDR2 reads YYREEE (reference sequence). In DNA form, the CDR3 reads TGTGCCAGCAGCTTTGGACTAACCGGGGCGCGCACAGATACGCAGTATTTT. Its translation is CASSFGLTGARTDTQYF.

The chain uses TRBV29-1 and TRBJ1-2; 8 bases align to TRBD1. There are 18 residues in the CDR3. CDR1 and CDR2 from the germline V gene are SQVTM and ANQGSEA. With V trimmed by 6 bases and J by 0 bases, 18 bases remained unmatched. The CDR3 spells CSVRGANRGTKANYGYTF. Written as DNA, the CDR3 is TGCAGCGTCCGAGGGGCCAACAGGGGGACTAAAGCTAACTATGGCTACACCTTC.

V is TRBV7-9 and J is TRBJ2-7, with TRBD1 matching over 12 bases. Looked up from germline, CDR1 is SEHNR and CDR2 is FQNEAQ (reference sequence). The CDR3 sequence is 16 residues long. The trim removed 0 bases at V and 4 bases at J, leaving 4 bases unmatched. CDR3 DNA: TGTGCCAGCAGCTTAGCGCGGGGACAGGGGGCTTACGAGCAGTACTTC. It is translated as CASSLARGQGAYEQYF.

The chain combines TRBV7-9 with TRBJ1-6; 9 nucleotides align to TRBD1. Germline-derived CDR1 and CDR2 are SEHNR and FQNEAQ (reference sequence). The V segment lost 5 bases and the J segment 8 bases; nucleotides outside the gene matches: 10. The CDR3 consists of 16 residues. The DNA for the CDR3 is TGTGCCAGCAGCCCCCCCGGGACAGGGCATCATTCACCCCTCCACTTT. This sequence encodes CASSPPGTGHHSPLHF.

This rearrangement joins TRBV7-8 to TRBJ2-7; TRBD2 is a possible D gene (5 bases). Looked up from germline, CDR1 is SGHVS and CDR2 is FQNEAQ. This CDR3 comprises 17 residues. V was shortened by 5 bases and J by 6 bases, with 26 bases between the two germline ends. Here the CDR3 reads CASSQKISSGFIGEQYF. DNA of the CDR3: TGTGCCAGCAGCCAAAAGATAAGCTCGGGGTTTATAGGCGAGCAGTACTTC.

The chain combines TRBV4-3 with TRBJ2-7, with 9 bases matching TRBD1. Germline V CDR1 and CDR2: LGHNA, YSLEER. The V gene end was trimmed by 0 bases and the J gene end by 3 bases; junction bases not matched to a gene: 3. The CDR3 has 15 amino acids. CDR3 sequence: CASSQEKDRGYEQYF. The CDR3 nucleotides are TGCGCCAGCAGCCAAGAAAAGGACAGGGGCTACGAGCAGTACTTC.

The chain links TRBV9 to TRBJ1-3; 9 bases match TRBD1. Germline CDR1 SGDLS, CDR2 YYNGEE. V gave up 4 bases and J gave up 2 bases; unmatched junction bases: 4. The length of the CDR3 is 15 residues. The CDR3 spells CASSSRQGAGNTIYF. CDR3 coding DNA: TGTGCCAGCAGCTCCCGACAGGGGGCTGGAAACACCATATATTTT.

This clone has only a few counts. The chain combines TRBV10-1 with TRBJ2-2; 11 positions agree with TRBD2. V shed 3 bases and J 1 base; nucleotides not matched to a gene: 4. Germline V gene lookup returns CDR1 WNHNN and CDR2 SYGVQD (reference sequence). The CDR3 runs to 17 residues. DNA for the CDR3: TGCGCCAGCAGTGACTCACTAGCGGGGGTGAACACCGGGGAGCTGTTTTTT. Translation: CASSDSLAGVNTGELFF.

The chain links TRBV28 to TRBJ1-2; TRBD1 matches 11 bases. The CDR3 is 14 amino acids. Germline assignment: CDR1 MDHEN and CDR2 SYDVKM. After removal of 5 bases from V and 3 bases from J, the junction contained 2 bases not matched to a gene. CDR3 DNA: TGTGCCAGCAGTCGGGACAGGGGGTACTATGGCTACACCTTC. Translating it yields CASSRDRGYYGYTF.

V usage is TRBV24-1 and J usage is TRBJ2-1; possibly TRBD2 for D (7 bases). Trimming took 7 bases from V and 0 from J, leaving 18 bases between them. CDR3 size: 17 residues. Per germline, CDR1 KGHDR and CDR2 SFDVKD. CDR3 DNA: TGTGCCACCAGGGGACCTCTAGCGGACAGCTCCTACAATGAGCAGTTCTTC. Its protein is CATRGPLADSSYNEQFF.

The chain employs TRBV27 and TRBJ2-3; 9 bases align to TRBD1. From germline, CDR1 is MNHEY and CDR2 SMNVEV (reference sequence). This CDR3 is 16 amino acids long. V gave up 7 bases and J gave up 4 bases; unmatched junction bases: 12. CDR3 DNA: TGTGCCAGCAAAGGGGGACAGGGAACGGGATCAGATACGCAGTATTTT. This sequence encodes CASKGGQGTGSDTQYF.

J is TRBJ2-2 and V is TRBV5-1; 7 bases are shared with TRBD1. The germline V gene has CDR1 SGHRS and CDR2 YFSETQ. The CDR3 length is 14 residues. The V segment lost 8 bases and the J segment 1 base; nucleotides outside the gene matches: 5. The CDR3 sequence: CASRGPQNTGELFF. The DNA for the CDR3 is TGCGCCAGTAGGGGGCCGCAGAACACCGGGGAGCTGTTTTTT.

This rearrangement joins TRBV9 to TRBJ2-1; D is undetermined. V gave up 0 bases and J gave up 10 bases, with 8 bases separating them. Looked up from germline, CDR1 is SGDLS and CDR2 is YYNGEE. The CDR3 runs to 12 residues. The CDR3, as DNA: TGTGCCAGCAGCGTAGGCGGCAAAGAGCAGTTCTTC. This encodes CASSVGGKEQFF.

The J gene is TRBJ2-5, the V gene TRBV10-2, with 10 bases aligning to TRBD2. Unmatched junction bases numbered 6, after V lost 0 bases and J lost 2 bases. Germline lookup yields CDR1 WSHSY and CDR2 SAAADI. The CDR3 runs 17 residues. In nucleotides, the CDR3 is TGCGCCAGCAGTGAGTCCGCCGGACTAGCGGATCAAGAGACCCAGTACTTC. Protein sequence: CASSESAGLADQETQYF.

The chain combines TRBV29-1 with TRBJ1-1, with a possible D match to TRBD1 (6 bases). The CDR3 is 13 amino acids. V lost 5 bases and J lost 3, with 13 bases in between. Germline CDR1 SQVTM, CDR2 ANQGSEA. CDR3 amino acids: CSVPLTGDTEAFF. DNA of the CDR3: TGCAGCGTTCCTTTGACAGGCGACACTGAAGCTTTCTTT. The whole variable domain, filled in from reference TRBV29-1 and TRBJ1-1, reads SAVISQKPSRDICQRGTSLTIQCQVDSQVTMMFWYRQQPGQSLTLIATANQGSEATYESGFVIDKFPISRPNLTFSTLTVSNMSPEDSSIYLCSVPLTGDTEAFFGQGTRLTVV.